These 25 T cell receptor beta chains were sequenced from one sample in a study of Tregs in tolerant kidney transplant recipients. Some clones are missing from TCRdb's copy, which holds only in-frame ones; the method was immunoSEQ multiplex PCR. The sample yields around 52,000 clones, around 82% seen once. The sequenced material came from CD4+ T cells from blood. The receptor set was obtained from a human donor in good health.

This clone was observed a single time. The CDR3 DNA sequence: TGTGCCAGCAGACCGGGACTAGCGGGTAAGAACAATGAGCAGTTCTTC. Residues: CASRPGLAGKNNEQFF. The chain recombines TRBV7-8 with TRBJ2-1; the match to TRBD2 covers 12 bases. This CDR3 contains 16 residues. Per germline, CDR1 SGHVS and CDR2 FQNEAQ. Losses at the gene ends were 6 bases for V and 5 bases for J; bases not matched to a gene: 8. The whole variable domain, filled in from reference TRBV7-8 and TRBJ2-1, reads GAGVSQSPRYKVAKRGQDVALRCDPISGHVSLFWYQQALGQGPEFLTYFQNEAQLDKSGLPSDRFFAERPEGSVSTLKIQRTQQEDSAVYLCASRPGLAGKNNEQFFGPGTRLTVL.

The CDR3 DNA sequence: TGTGCCAGCAGACGGGACGGCAATCAGCCCCAGCATTTT. As protein: CASRRDGNQPQHF. The rearrangement joins TRBV6-5 to TRBJ1-5, with D possibly TRBD1 on 5 matching bases. The CDR3 totals 13 residues. Trimming stripped 6 bases from V and 2 bases from J, with 8 bases between. Germline lookup yields CDR1 MNHEY and CDR2 SVGAGI.

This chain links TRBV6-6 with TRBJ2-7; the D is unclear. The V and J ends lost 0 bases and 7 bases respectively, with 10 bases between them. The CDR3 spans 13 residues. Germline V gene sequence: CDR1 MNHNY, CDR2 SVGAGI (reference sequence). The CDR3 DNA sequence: TGTGCCAGCAGTTACTCTTTTGAGGCTGAGCAGTACTTC. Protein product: CASSYSFEAEQYF.

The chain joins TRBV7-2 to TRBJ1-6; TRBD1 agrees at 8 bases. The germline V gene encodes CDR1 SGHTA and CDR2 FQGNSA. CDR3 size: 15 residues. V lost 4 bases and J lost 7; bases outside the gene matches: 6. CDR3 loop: CASSYRGDWNSPLHF. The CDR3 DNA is TGTGCCAGCAGCTACAGGGGGGATTGGAATTCACCCCTCCACTTT.

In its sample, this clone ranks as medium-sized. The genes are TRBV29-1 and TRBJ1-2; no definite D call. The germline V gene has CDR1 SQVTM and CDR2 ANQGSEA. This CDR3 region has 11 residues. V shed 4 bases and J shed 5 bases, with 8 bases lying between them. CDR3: CSVVAAYGYTF. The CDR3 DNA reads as TGCAGCGTTGTAGCAGCATATGGCTACACCTTC.

The CDR3 region has the DNA TGTGCCAGCAGCCAAGGAGATCGGTTCAGAAACACCGGGGAGCTGTTTTTT. Protein: CASSQGDRFRNTGELFF. The chain recombines TRBV4-2 with TRBJ2-2; unclear D gene. This CDR3 region has 17 residues. Germline lookup yields CDR1 LGHNA and CDR2 YNFKEQ. Trimming took off 1 base at V and 2 bases at J, with 14 bases between the two ends.

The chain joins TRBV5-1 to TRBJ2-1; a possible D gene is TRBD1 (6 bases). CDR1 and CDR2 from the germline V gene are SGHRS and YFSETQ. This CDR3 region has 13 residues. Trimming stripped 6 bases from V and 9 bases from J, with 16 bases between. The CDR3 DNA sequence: TGCGCCAGCACCCCCGGTGGGACAATTGAGCAGTTCTTC. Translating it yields CASTPGGTIEQFF.

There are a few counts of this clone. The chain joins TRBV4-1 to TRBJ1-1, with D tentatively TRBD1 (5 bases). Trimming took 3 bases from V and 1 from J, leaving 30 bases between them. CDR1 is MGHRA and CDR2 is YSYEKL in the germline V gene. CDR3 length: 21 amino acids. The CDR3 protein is CASSHKTEMPLLPQGNTEAFF. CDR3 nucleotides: TGCGCCAGCAGCCATAAAACAGAGATGCCCCTTTTGCCCCAGGGGAACACTGAAGCTTTCTTT.

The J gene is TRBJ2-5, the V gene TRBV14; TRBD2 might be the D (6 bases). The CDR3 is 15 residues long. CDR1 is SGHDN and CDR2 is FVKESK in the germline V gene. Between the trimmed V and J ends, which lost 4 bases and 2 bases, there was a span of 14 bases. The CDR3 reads CASSLDGTRQETQYF. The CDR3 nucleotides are TGTGCCAGCAGCCTCGACGGGACTCGGCAAGAGACCCAGTACTTC.

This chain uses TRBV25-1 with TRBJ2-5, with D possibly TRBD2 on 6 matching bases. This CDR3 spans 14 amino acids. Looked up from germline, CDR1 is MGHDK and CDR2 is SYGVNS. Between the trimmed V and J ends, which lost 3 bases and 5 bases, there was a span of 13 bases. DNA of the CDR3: TGTGCCAGCAGTGATGTGGGGACTTCGGAGACCCAGTACTTC. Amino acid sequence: CASSDVGTSETQYF.

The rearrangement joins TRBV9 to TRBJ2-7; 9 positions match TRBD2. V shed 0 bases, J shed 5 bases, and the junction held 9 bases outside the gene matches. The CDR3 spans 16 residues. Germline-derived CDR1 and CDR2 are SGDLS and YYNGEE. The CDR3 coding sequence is TGTGCCAGCAGCGTAGCCTCTAGCGGGACCGTCAACGAGCAGTACTTC. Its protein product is CASSVASSGTVNEQYF.

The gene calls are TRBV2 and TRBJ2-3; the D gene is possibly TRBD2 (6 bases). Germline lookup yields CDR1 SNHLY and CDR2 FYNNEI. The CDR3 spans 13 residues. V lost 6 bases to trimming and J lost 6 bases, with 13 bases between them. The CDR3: CASRAGFLDTQYF. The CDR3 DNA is TGTGCCAGCAGGGCGGGGTTCCTTGATACGCAGTATTTT.

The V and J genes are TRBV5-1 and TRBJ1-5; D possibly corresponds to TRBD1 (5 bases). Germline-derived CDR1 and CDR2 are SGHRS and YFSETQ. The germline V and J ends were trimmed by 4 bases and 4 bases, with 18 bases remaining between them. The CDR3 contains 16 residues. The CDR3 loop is CASSTDGTGPNQPQHF. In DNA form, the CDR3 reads TGCGCCAGCAGCACGGACGGTACAGGACCTAATCAGCCCCAGCATTTT.

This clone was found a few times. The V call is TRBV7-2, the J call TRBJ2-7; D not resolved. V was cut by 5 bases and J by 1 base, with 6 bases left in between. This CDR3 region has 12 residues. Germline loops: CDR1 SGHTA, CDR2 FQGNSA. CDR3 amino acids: CASSPRSYEQYF. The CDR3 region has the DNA TGTGCCAGCAGCCCTAGGTCCTACGAGCAGTACTTC.

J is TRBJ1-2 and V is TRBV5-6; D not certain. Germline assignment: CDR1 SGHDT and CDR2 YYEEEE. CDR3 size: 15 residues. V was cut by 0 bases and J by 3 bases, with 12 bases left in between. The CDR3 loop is CASSLVGVSDYGYTF. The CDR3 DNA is TGTGCCAGCAGCTTGGTCGGGGTGTCAGACTATGGCTACACCTTC.

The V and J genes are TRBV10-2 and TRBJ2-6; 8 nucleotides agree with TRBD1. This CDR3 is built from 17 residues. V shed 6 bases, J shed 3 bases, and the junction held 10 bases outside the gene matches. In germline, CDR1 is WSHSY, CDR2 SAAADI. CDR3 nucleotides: TGCGCCAGCAGCCCCGGACAGGGCAGGGGTGGGGCCAACGTCCTGACTTTC. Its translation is CASSPGQGRGGANVLTF.

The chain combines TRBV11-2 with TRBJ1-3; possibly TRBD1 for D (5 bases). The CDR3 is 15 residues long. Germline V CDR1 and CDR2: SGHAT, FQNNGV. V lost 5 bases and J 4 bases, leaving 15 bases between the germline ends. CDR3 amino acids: CASSTRQSEGNTIYF. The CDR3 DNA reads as TGTGCCAGCAGCACCCGACAGTCGGAGGGAAACACCATATATTTT.

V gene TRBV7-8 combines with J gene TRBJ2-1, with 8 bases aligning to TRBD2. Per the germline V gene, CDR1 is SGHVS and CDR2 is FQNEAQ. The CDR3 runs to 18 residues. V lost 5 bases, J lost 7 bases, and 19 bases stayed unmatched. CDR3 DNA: TGTGCCAGCAGCCCACGTAATTTGGGGCGGGAGGCATATAATGAGCAGTTCTTC. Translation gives CASSPRNLGREAYNEQFF.

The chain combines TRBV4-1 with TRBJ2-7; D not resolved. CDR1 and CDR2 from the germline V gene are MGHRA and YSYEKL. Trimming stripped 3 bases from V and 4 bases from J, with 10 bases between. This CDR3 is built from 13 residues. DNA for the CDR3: TGCGCCAGCAGCCATCCTGACCGGTACGAGCAGTACTTC. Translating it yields CASSHPDRYEQYF.

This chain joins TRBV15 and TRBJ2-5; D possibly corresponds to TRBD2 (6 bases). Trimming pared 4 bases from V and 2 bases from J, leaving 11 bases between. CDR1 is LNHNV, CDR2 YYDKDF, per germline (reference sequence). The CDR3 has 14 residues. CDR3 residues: CATSNPGRQETQYF. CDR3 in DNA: TGTGCCACCAGCAACCCGGGGAGGCAAGAGACCCAGTACTTC.

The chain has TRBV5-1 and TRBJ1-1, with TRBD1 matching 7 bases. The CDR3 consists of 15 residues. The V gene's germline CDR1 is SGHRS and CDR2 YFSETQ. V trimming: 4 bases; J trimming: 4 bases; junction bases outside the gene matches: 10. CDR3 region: CASSLDRAGVTEAFF. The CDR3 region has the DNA TGCGCCAGCAGCCTTGACAGGGCAGGGGTCACTGAAGCTTTCTTT.

For the CDR3, the DNA is TGTGCCAGCAGCCTGATGGGGGACGAAGCTTTCTTT. It translates to CASSLMGDEAFF. V gene TRBV5-5 combines with J gene TRBJ1-1, with a tentative D call TRBD1 (5 bases). Trimming removed 4 bases at V and 8 bases at J, with 12 bases between. Germline CDR1 is SGHKS and CDR2 is YYEKEE (reference sequence). The CDR3 spans 12 residues.

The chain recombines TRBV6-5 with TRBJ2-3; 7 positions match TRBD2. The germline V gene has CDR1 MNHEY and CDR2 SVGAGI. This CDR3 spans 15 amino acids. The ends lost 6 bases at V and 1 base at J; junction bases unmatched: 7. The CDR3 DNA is TGTGCCAGCAGCGGCGGGGGTCTGGGCACAGATACGCAGTATTTT. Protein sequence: CASSGGGLGTDTQYF.

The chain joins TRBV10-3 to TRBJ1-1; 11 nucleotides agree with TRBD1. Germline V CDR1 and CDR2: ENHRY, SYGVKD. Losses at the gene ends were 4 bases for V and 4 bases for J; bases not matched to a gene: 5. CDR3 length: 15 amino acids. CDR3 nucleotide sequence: TGTGCCATCAGTGGCCGGGACAGGGGGACCACTGAAGCTTTCTTT. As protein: CAISGRDRGTTEAFF.

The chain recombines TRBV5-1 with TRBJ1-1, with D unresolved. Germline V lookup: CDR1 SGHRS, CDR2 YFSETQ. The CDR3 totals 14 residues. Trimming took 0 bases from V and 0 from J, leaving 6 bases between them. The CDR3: CASSLDTMNTEAFF. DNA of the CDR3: TGCGCCAGCAGCTTGGACACAATGAACACTGAAGCTTTCTTT. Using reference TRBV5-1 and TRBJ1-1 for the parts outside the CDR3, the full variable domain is KAGVTQTPRYLIKTRGQQVTLSCSPISGHRSVSWYQQTPGQGLQFLFEYFSETQRNKGNFPGRFSGRQFSNSRSEMNVSTLELGDSALYLCASSLDTMNTEAFFGQGTRLTVV.